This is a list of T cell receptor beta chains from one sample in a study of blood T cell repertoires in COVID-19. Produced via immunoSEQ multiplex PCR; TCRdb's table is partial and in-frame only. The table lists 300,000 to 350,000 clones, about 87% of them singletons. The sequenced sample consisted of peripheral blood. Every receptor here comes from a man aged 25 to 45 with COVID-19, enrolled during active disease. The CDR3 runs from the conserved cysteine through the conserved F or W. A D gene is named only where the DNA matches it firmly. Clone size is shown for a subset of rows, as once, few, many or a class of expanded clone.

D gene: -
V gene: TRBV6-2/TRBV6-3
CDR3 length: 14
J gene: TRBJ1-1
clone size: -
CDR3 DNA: TGTGCCAGCAGTTACGGGCAGGCCCACACTGAAGCTTTCTTT
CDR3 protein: CASSYGQAHTEAFF

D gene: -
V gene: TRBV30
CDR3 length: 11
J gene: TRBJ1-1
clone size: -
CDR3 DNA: TGTGCCTGGAGTGTAGGCGGGTTAGCTTTCTTT
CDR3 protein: CAWSVGGLAFF

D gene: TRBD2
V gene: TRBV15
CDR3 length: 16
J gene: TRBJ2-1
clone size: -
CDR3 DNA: TGTGCCACCAGCAGAGAAGGACTAGCGGGATACAATGAGCAGTTCTTC
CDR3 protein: CATSREGLAGYNEQFF

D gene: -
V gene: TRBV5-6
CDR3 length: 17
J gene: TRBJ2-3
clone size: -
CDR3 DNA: TGTGCCAGCAGCTTGGGTCAAACGCGGCTTAGCACAGATACGCAGTATTTT
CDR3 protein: CASSLGQTRLSTDTQYF

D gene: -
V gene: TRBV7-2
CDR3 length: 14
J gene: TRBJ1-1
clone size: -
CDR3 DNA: TGTGCCAGCAGTCTGGGGGGGCCCTGGGGTGAAGCTTTCTTT
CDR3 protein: CASSLGGPWGEAFF

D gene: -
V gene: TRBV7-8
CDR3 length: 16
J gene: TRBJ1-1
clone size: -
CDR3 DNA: TGTGCCAGCAGCTTTAGCCAGGGAAGTATGAACACTGAAGCTTTCTTT
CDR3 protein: CASSFSQGSMNTEAFF

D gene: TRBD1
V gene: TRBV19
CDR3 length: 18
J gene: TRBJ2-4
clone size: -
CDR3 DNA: TGTGCCAGTAGTATTCGACAGGGAGTCTCCCTAGCCAAAAACATTCAGTACTTC
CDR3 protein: CASSIRQGVSLAKNIQYF

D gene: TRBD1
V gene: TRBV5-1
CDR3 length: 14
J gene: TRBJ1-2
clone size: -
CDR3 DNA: TGCGCCAGCAGCGGAGGACAGGGGATCTATGGCTACACCTTC
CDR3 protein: CASSGGQGIYGYTF

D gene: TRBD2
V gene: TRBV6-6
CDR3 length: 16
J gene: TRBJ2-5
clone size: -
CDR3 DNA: TGTGCCAGCAGTTATTCTAGCGGGGGGGCAATGGAGACCCAGTACTTC
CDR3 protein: CASSYSSGGAMETQYF

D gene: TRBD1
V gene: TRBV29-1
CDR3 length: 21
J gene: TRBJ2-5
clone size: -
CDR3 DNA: TGCAGCGTTGAAGGAAATTTGGGACAGATTAGAGCCCAAAGAGAGCAAGAGACCCAGTACTTC
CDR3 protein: CSVEGNLGQIRAQREQETQYF

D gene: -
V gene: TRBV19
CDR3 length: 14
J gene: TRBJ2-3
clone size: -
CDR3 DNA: TGTGCCAGTAGTATAGGGAGGGCCTCGGATACGCAGTATTTT
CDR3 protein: CASSIGRASDTQYF

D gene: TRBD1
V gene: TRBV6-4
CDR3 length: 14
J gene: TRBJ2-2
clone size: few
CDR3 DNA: TGTGCCAGCATAGGACAGGGGGGGTCCGGGGAGCTGTTTTTT
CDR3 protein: CASIGQGGSGELFF

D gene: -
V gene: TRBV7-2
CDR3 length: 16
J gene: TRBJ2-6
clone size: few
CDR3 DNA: TGTGCCAGCAGCTTTTCCAGGGGTTCTGGGGCCAACGTCCTGACTTTC
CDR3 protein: CASSFSRGSGANVLTF

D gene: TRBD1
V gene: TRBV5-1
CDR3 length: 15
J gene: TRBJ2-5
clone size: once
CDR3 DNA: TGCGCCAGCAGGGGACAGGGGGTGACTCAAGAGACCCAGTACTTC
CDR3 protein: CASRGQGVTQETQYF

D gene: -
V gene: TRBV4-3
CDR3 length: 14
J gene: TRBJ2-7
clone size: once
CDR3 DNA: TGCGCCAGCAGCCAAGACGGGGGAGACTACGAGCAGTACTTC
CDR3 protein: CASSQDGGDYEQYF

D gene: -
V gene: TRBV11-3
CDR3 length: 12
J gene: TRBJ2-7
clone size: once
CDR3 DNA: TGTGCCAGCAGCTTAACCGGGGGTGAGCAGTACTTC
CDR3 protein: CASSLTGGEQYF

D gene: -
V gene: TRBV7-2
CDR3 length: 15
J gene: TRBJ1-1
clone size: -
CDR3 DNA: TGTGCCAGCAGTATCATAGGGGGAGGGGACACTGAAGCTTTCTTT
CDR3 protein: CASSIIGGGDTEAFF

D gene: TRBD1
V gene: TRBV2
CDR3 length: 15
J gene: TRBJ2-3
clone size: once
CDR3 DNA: TGTGCCAGCAGCTTAAGGACAGGGTCTTCAGATACGCAGTATTTT
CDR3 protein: CASSLRTGSSDTQYF

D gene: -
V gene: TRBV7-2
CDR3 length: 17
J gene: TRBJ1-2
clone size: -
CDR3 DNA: TGTGCCAGCAGCTTAGAGTCGGGGAGGGGGGCAAACTATGGCTACACCTTC
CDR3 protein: CASSLESGRGANYGYTF

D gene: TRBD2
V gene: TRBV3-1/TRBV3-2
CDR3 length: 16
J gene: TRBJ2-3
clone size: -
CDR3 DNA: TGTGCCAGCAGACCAGATAGCGGGAGGGCAGGAGATACGCAGTATTTT
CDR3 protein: CASRPDSGRAGDTQYF

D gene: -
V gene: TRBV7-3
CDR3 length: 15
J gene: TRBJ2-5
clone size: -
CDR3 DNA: TGTGCCAGCAGCTCCGTCGGGGGAAACTCGGAGACCCAGTACTTC
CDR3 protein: CASSSVGGNSETQYF

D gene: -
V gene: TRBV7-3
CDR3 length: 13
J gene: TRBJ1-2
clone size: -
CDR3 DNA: TGTGCCAGCAGCTTGAGTCCAGGCTATGGCTACACCTTC
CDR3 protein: CASSLSPGYGYTF

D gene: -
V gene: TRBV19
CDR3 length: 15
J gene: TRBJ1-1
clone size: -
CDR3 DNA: TGTGCCAGTAGTATGGGCGTAGTGCTGAACACTGAAGCTTTCTTT
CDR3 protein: CASSMGVVLNTEAFF

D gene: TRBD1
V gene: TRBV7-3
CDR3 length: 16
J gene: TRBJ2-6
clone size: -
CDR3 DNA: TGTGCCAGCAGCGGACAGGGAACCTCTGGGGCCAACGTCCTGACTTTC
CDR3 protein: CASSGQGTSGANVLTF

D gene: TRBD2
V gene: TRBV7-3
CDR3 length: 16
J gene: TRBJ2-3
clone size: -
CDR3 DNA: TGTGCCAGCAGCTTATACGCTAGCGGGAGCACAGATACGCAGTATTTT
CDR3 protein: CASSLYASGSTDTQYF

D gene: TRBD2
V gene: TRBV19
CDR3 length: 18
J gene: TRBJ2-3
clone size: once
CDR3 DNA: TGTGCCAGTAGTGCCGGGGCTAGCGGGAGGACGAGCACAGATACGCAGTATTTT
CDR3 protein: CASSAGASGRTSTDTQYF

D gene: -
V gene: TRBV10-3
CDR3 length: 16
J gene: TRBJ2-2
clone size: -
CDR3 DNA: TGTGCCATCAGTGTCTCCGGGGGTCTTAACACCGGGGAGCTGTTTTTT
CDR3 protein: CAISVSGGLNTGELFF

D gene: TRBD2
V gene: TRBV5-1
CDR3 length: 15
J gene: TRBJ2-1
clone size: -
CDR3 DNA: TGCGCCAGCAGCTTGACTAGCGGGACGTACAATGAGCAGTTCTTC
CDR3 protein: CASSLTSGTYNEQFF

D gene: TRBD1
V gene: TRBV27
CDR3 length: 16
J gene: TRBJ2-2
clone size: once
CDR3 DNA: TGTGCCAGCAGTTCCCGACAGGGGGCGTCGGACGGGGAGCTGTTTTTT
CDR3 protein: CASSSRQGASDGELFF

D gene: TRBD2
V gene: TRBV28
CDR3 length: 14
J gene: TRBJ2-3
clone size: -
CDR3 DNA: TGTGCCAGCAGCATCAGCGGGAGGGCAGATACGCAGTATTTT
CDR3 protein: CASSISGRADTQYF

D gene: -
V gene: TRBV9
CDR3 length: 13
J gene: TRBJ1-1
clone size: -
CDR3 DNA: TGTGCCAGCAGCGCCTGGGCGAACACTGAAGCTTTCTTT
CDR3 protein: CASSAWANTEAFF

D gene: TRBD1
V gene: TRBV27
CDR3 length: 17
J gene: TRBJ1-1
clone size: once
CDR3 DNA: TGTGCCAGCAGGAAGACAGGGACGTATTCCGCGAACACTGAAGCTTTCTTT
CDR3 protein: CASRKTGTYSANTEAFF

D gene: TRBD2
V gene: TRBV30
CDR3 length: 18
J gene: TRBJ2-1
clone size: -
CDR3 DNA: TGTGCCTGGAGTGGAAGCCGCGAGGGACTAGCGGCCTACAATGAGCAGTTCTTC
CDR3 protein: CAWSGSREGLAAYNEQFF

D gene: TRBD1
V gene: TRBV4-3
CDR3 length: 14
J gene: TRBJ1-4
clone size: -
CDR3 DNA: TGCGCCAGCAGCATAACAGGGGGCGGCGAAAAACTGTTTTTT
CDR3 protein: CASSITGGGEKLFF

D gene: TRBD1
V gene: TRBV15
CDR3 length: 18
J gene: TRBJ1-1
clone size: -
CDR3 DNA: TGTGCCACCAGCAGAGACGACAGGGGGAGACCCATGAACACTGAAGCTTTCTTT
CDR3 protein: CATSRDDRGRPMNTEAFF

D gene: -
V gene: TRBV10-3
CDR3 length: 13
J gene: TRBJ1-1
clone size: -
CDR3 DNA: TGTGCCACCCTGGGGGGTCTGAACACTGAAGCTTTCTTT
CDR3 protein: CATLGGLNTEAFF

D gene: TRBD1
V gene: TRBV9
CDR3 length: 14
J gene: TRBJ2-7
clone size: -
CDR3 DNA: TGTGCCAGCAGCCGAGGACAGGCCTCCTACGAGCAGTACTTC
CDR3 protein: CASSRGQASYEQYF

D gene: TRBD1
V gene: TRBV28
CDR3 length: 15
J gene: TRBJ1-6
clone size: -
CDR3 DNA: TGTGCCACCAAATTCTACAGGGGGCTTAATTCACCCCTCCACTTT
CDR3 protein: CATKFYRGLNSPLHF

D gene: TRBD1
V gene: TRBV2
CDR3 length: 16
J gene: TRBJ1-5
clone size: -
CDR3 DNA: TGTGCCAGCAGTGGACAGGGGGCCGGGAGCAATCAGCCCCAGCATTTT
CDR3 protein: CASSGQGAGSNQPQHF

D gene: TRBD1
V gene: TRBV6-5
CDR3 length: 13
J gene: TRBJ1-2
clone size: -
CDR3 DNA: TGTGCCAGCAGTTACGACAGGGCGTATGGCTACACCTTC
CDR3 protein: CASSYDRAYGYTF

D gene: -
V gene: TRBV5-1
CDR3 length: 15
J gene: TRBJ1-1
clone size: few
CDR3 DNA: TGCGCCAGCAGCTCGACCAGGGTAACGAACACTGAAGCTTTCTTT
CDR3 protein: CASSSTRVTNTEAFF

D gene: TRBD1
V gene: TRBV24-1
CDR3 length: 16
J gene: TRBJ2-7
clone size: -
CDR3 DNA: TGTGCCACCAGTGATTCCCTGAGACAGGGGGGGAACGAGCAGTACTTC
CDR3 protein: CATSDSLRQGGNEQYF

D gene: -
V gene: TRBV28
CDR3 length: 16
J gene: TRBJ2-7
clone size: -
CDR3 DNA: TGTGCCAGCAGATCGGGGACTTTCCCTAGCTCCTACGAGCAGTACTTC
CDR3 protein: CASRSGTFPSSYEQYF

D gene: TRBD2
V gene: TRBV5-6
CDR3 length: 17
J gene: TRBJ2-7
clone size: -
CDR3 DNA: TGTGCCAGCAGCTTAGGCGGGGGAGGGATCCTCTCCTACGAGCAGTACTTC
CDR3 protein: CASSLGGGGILSYEQYF

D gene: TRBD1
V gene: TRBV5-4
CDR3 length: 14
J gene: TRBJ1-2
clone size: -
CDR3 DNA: TGTGCCAGCAGCTTGTTCAGGGGGCGGGATGGCTACACCTTC
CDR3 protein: CASSLFRGRDGYTF

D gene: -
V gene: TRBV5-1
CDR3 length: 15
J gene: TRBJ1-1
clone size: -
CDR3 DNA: TGCGCCAGCAAACCGGGGTGGGGATCGAACACTGAAGCTTTCTTT
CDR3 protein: CASKPGWGSNTEAFF

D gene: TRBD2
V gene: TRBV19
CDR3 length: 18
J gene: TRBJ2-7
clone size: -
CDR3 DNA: TGTGCCAGTAGTCCGGGACTAGCGGCCCTTCGATTCTCCTACGAGCAGTACTTC
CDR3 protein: CASSPGLAALRFSYEQYF

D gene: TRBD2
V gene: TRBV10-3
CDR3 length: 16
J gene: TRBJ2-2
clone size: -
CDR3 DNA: TGTGCCATCAGTGAGATGGCGGGAGGTAACACCGGGGAGCTGTTTTTT
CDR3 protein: CAISEMAGGNTGELFF

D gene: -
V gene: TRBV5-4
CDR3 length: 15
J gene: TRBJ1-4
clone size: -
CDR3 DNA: TGTGCCAGCAGCCTCGGGTTGAGTGGAAATGAAAAACTGTTTTTT
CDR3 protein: CASSLGLSGNEKLFF

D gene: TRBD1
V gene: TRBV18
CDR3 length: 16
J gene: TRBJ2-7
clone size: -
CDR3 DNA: TGTGCCAGCTCAAAACCACAGGGGTTAGAGTCCTACGAGCAGTACTTC
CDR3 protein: CASSKPQGLESYEQYF

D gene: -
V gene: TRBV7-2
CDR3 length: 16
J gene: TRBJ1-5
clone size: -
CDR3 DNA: TGTGCCAGCAGCTCAAGAGACAGCCATAGCAATCAGCCCCAGCATTTT
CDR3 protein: CASSSRDSHSNQPQHF

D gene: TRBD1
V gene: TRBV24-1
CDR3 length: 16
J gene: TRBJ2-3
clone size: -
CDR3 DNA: TGTGCCACCAGTGACCTCCAGGGGGCTGGCACAGATACGCAGTATTTT
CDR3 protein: CATSDLQGAGTDTQYF

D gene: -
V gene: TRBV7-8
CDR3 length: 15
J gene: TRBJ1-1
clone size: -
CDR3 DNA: TGTGCCAGCAGTCCAAACTCGGGGGTGAACACTGAAGCTTTCTTT
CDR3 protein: CASSPNSGVNTEAFF

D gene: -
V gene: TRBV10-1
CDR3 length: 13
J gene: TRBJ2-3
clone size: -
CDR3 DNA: TGCGCCAGCATAAGGAGAAACACAGATACGCAGTATTTT
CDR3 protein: CASIRRNTDTQYF

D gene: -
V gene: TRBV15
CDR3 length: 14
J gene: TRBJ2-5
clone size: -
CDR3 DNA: TGTGCCACCAGCAGCGAGGGGGTCCAAGAGACCCAGTACTTC
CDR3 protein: CATSSEGVQETQYF

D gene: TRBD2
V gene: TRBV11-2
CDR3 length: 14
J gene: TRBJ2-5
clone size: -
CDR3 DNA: TGTGCCAGCAGCTTCCGGACTAGCACAGAGACCCAGTACTTC
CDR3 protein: CASSFRTSTETQYF

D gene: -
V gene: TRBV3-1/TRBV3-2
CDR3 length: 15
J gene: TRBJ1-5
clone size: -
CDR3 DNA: TGTGCCAGCAGCCAAGATGCGGGACGATATCAGCCCCAGCATTTT
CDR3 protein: CASSQDAGRYQPQHF

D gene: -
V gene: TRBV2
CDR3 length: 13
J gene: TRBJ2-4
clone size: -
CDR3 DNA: TGTGCCAGCACCAGGGACAACAAAAACATTCAGTACTTC
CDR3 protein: CASTRDNKNIQYF

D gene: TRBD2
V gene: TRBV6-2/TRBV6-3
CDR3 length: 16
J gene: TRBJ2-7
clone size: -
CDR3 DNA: TGTGCCAGCAGTCATAGGACTAGCGGGAGTTTGTACGAGCAGTACTTC
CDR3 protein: CASSHRTSGSLYEQYF